The 28 T cell receptor beta chains presented below share a single source sample, sequenced in a study of identifying expanded T cells in peripheral blood. Sequenced by immunoSEQ multiplex PCR; TCRdb stores in-frame clones only, minus some. This table holds around 82,000 clones, less than 90% found once. The sample taken for sequencing was blood. Every receptor here comes from a person aged 18 to 75 in good health.

The rearrangement uses TRBV15 and TRBJ2-5; no clear D. The CDR3 totals 15 residues. V lost 4 bases and J lost 2, with 14 bases in between. The germline gives CDR1 LNHNV, CDR2 YYDKDF (reference sequence). Here the CDR3 reads CATSKGPMIQETQYF. Here the CDR3 DNA reads TGTGCCACCAGCAAAGGGCCTATGATTCAAGAGACCCAGTACTTC.

This sequence joins TRBV5-1 and TRBJ2-5, with 9 bases fitting TRBD2. Trimming took 0 bases from V and 4 from J; bases not matched to a gene: 4. Per the germline V gene, CDR1 is SGHRS and CDR2 is YFSETQ. The CDR3 loop spans 15 amino acids. CDR3 sequence (DNA): TGCGCCAGCAGCTTGGACGGAGCGGGAGGAGAGACCCAGTACTTC. It is translated as CASSLDGAGGETQYF.

The rearrangement joins TRBV18 to TRBJ2-1; 7 bases map to TRBD1. Germline V gives CDR1 KGHSH, CDR2 LQKENI. With V trimmed by 6 bases and J by 3 bases, 8 bases remained unmatched. The CDR3 sequence is 15 residues long. CDR3 in amino acids: CASSRQGSVYNEQFF. In DNA, the CDR3 is TGTGCCAGCTCCCGACAGGGTTCGGTCTACAATGAGCAGTTCTTC.

The CDR3 is CASSLWGGNYGYTF. CDR3 in DNA: TGTGCCAGCAGTTTATGGGGCGGAAACTATGGCTACACCTTC. The rearrangement uses TRBV28 and TRBJ1-2; D uncertain. The V end was cut by 0 bases, the J end by 2 bases, with 7 bases between. The CDR3 is 14 residues long. CDR1 and CDR2 from the germline V gene are MDHEN and SYDVKM.

V and J are TRBV9 and TRBJ1-1; maybe TRBD1 (5 bases). The CDR3 runs to 14 residues. Germline V lookup: CDR1 SGDLS, CDR2 YYNGEE. The germline V and J ends were trimmed by 0 bases and 3 bases, with 9 bases remaining between them. In DNA, the CDR3 is TGTGCCAGCAGCGTAGATGTCAGGGACACTGAAGCTTTCTTT. This sequence encodes CASSVDVRDTEAFF.

The CDR3 DNA reads as TGTGCCAGCTCAAGCCGGACTAGCGGGAGTGGCGGGGAGCTGTTTTTT. Protein sequence: CASSSRTSGSGGELFF. The chain has TRBV18 and TRBJ2-2, with 13 bases matching TRBD2. Germline V gives CDR1 KGHSH, CDR2 LQKENI. The CDR3 totals 16 residues. J was trimmed by 7 bases and V by 5 bases; bases with no gene match: 7.

This clone was seen once. The chain carries TRBV18 and TRBJ1-2; 9 bases are shared with TRBD1. This CDR3 has 15 residues. The germline CDR1 and CDR2 sequences are KGHSH and LQKENI. The ends lost 3 bases at V and 6 bases at J; junction bases unmatched: 8. The CDR3 DNA follows: TGTGCCAGCTCACCGGCGGGACAGGGTTTGGATGGCTACACCTTC. Protein product: CASSPAGQGLDGYTF.

About this clone: The same CDR3 also results from other DNA sequences found in this sample. The rearrangement links TRBV6-5 to TRBJ2-3, with TRBD2 matching over 7 bases. Germline assignment: CDR1 MNHEY and CDR2 SVGAGI. The length of the CDR3 is 16 residues. J lost 2 bases, V lost 2 bases, and 7 bases had no gene match. The CDR3 here is CASSYRGRGFTDTQYF. In nucleotides, the CDR3 is TGTGCCAGCAGTTACCGCGGGAGAGGTTTCACAGATACGCAGTATTTT.

This clone was counted a few times. The chain is built from TRBV6-6 and TRBJ1-1, with a weak D call TRBD1 (6 bases). The CDR3 loop spans 15 amino acids. Germline-derived CDR1 and CDR2 are MNHNY and SVGAGI (reference sequence). V was trimmed by 7 bases and J by 4 bases, leaving 19 bases between them. CDR3 protein: CASIDTRGPSTEAFF. In nucleotides, the CDR3 is TGTGCCAGCATCGATACCCGGGGGCCGAGCACTGAAGCTTTCTTT.

V gene TRBV6-1 combines with J gene TRBJ2-2; D is unclear. This CDR3 has 14 residues. With 0 bases removed from V and 4 bases from J, the gap between germline ends came to 6 bases. The V gene's germline CDR1 is MNHNS and CDR2 SASEGT. The CDR3 DNA is TGTGCCAGCAGTGAAGCGTGGAGCACCGGGGAGCTGTTTTTT. It encodes CASSEAWSTGELFF.

V gene TRBV25-1 combines with J gene TRBJ1-2; 7 nucleotides match TRBD1. J was trimmed by 2 bases and V by 8 bases; bases with no gene match: 2. The CDR3 has 12 residues. The germline V gene has CDR1 MGHDK and CDR2 SYGVNS. The CDR3 region is CASRDSNYGYTF. The CDR3 DNA is TGTGCCAGCCGGGACAGCAACTATGGCTACACCTTC.

The rearrangement links TRBV6-9 to TRBJ2-3; 7 positions agree with TRBD1. The germline V gene has CDR1 MNHGY and CDR2 SVAAGI. The CDR3 length is 13 residues. The V segment lost 11 bases and the J segment 2 bases; nucleotides outside the gene matches: 7. CDR3 in DNA: TGTGCCCGGTGGGACAGTTTCACAGATACGCAGTATTTT. This sequence encodes CARWDSFTDTQYF.

The rearrangement uses TRBV20-1 and TRBJ2-7; the D is unclear. The CDR3 loop spans 11 amino acids. Trimming left V 6 bases short and J 2 bases short, with 8 bases between. Germline CDR1 reads DFQATT; CDR2 reads SNEGSKA (reference sequence). CDR3 amino acids: CSALSAYEQYF. In DNA, the CDR3 is TGCAGTGCCCTTTCAGCCTACGAGCAGTACTTC.

This chain joins TRBV12-5 and TRBJ2-5; 9 bases line up with TRBD1. The CDR3 is 14 amino acids. Germline assignment: CDR1 LGHNT and CDR2 FRNRAP. J gave up 3 bases and V 6 bases, and 5 bases lay outside the gene matches. CDR3 sequence reads: CASGKGQGKETQYF. CDR3 bases: TGTGCTAGTGGGAAGGGACAGGGAAAAGAGACCCAGTACTTC. Using reference TRBV12-5 and TRBJ2-5 for the parts outside the CDR3, the full variable domain is DARVTQTPRHKVTEMGQEVTMRCQPILGHNTVFWYRQTMMQGLELLAYFRNRAPLDDSGMPKDRFSAEMPDATLATLKIQPSEPRDSAVYFCASGKGQGKETQYFGPGTRLLVL.

In this sample, this clone turned up once. The chain has TRBV7-2 and TRBJ2-1; 7 bases match TRBD1. J lost 4 bases, V lost 6 bases, and 12 bases had no gene match. The CDR3 runs 16 residues. Germline CDR1 reads SGHTA; CDR2 reads FQGNSA. The CDR3 DNA sequence: TGTGCCAGCAGGTCCCATGGGACAGCCCCATACAATGAGCAGTTCTTC. Translation: CASRSHGTAPYNEQFF.

The rearrangement uses TRBV4-2 and TRBJ2-3, with TRBD1 matching over 7 bases. The trim removed 5 bases at V and 6 bases at J, leaving 11 bases unmatched. This CDR3 is built from 15 residues. CDR1 is LGHNA, CDR2 YNFKEQ, per germline. The CDR3 DNA sequence: TGTGCCAGCAGCGCGCACAGGGGAATGGGGGATACGCAGTATTTT. Protein: CASSAHRGMGDTQYF.

This clone was counted between two and nine times. This sequence joins TRBV4-3 and TRBJ1-5; the D is unclear. The V gene lost 1 base and the J gene lost 4 bases, with 11 bases spanning the gap. The CDR3 has 15 residues. Germline CDR1 LGHNA, CDR2 YSLEER. The chain's CDR3 is CASSQGSRENQPQHF. The CDR3 region has the DNA TGCGCCAGCAGCCAAGGGTCCAGAGAGAATCAGCCCCAGCATTTT.

The CDR3 sequence: CAQSRDGTGELFF. The CDR3 DNA reads TGTGCCCAATCGAGGGACGGCACCGGGGAGCTGTTTTTT. The chain combines TRBV30 with TRBJ2-2; D may match TRBD1 or TRBD2 (5 bases each). The V end was cut by 8 bases, the J end by 4 bases, with 14 bases between. The CDR3 contains 13 residues. The V gene's germline CDR1 is GTSNPN and CDR2 SVGIG (reference sequence).

A few counts support this clone. CDR3 amino acids: CSVGEDTIYF. DNA for the CDR3: TGCAGCGTTGGGGAGGACACCATATATTTT. J is TRBJ1-3 and V is TRBV29-1, with D unresolved. Germline CDR1 is SQVTM and CDR2 is ANQGSEA. The V and J ends lost 4 bases and 8 bases respectively, with 6 bases between them. This CDR3 spans 10 amino acids.

The chain joins TRBV30 to TRBJ2-5, with 15 bases aligning to TRBD2. This CDR3 is 17 amino acids long. Germline assignment: CDR1 GTSNPN and CDR2 SVGIG (reference sequence). V lost 2 bases to trimming and J lost 4 bases; unmatched junction nucleotides: 8. The CDR3 DNA is TGTGCCTGGAGTCCGGGGACTAGCGGGAGGCGGTTAGAGACCCAGTACTTC. Its translation is CAWSPGTSGRRLETQYF.

The chain recombines TRBV28 with TRBJ2-3; 13 positions match TRBD2. The CDR3 covers 15 residues. Germline CDR1 and CDR2: MDHEN and SYDVKM. V gave up 5 bases and J gave up 2 bases; unmatched junction bases: 1. The DNA of the CDR3 is TGTGCCAGCAGTACTAGCGGGAGGGCCACAGATACGCAGTATTTT. It yields the protein CASSTSGRATDTQYF.

This clone occurred a few times. The chain recombines TRBV5-4 with TRBJ1-1; tentatively, D is TRBD1 (5 bases). Germline V CDR1 and CDR2: SGHNT, YYREEE (reference sequence). V dropped 1 base and J dropped 6 bases, with 16 bases sitting between them. CDR3 length: 15 residues. The CDR3 loop is CASSLSYLGDPEAFF. CDR3 nucleotide sequence: TGTGCCAGCAGCTTGTCATATTTGGGGGATCCTGAAGCTTTCTTT.

In the case of this clone: Other DNA sequences in this sample translate to the same CDR3. This chain connects TRBV29-1 to TRBJ1-5; D is possibly TRBD1 (6 bases). The CDR3 extends over 12 amino acids. V was cut by 4 bases and J by 5 bases, with 9 bases left in between. The V gene's germline CDR1 is SQVTM and CDR2 ANQGSEA. This CDR3 reads CSVGGQDQPQHF. CDR3 nucleotides: TGCAGCGTTGGGGGGCAAGATCAGCCCCAGCATTTT.

The chain links TRBV9 to TRBJ1-2; perhaps TRBD1 as D (5 bases). Germline CDR1 and CDR2: SGDLS and YYNGEE. CDR3 size: 14 residues. V lost 0 bases and J lost 4, with 10 bases in between. In nucleotides, the CDR3 is TGTGCCAGCAGCGTAGGCCAGGACACCTATGGCTACACCTTC. Translation: CASSVGQDTYGYTF. Full variable domain (remainder filled in from reference TRBV9 and TRBJ1-2): DSGVTQTPKHLITATGQRVTLRCSPRSGDLSVYWYQQSLDQGLQFLIQYYNGEERAKGNILERFSAQQFPDLHSELNLSSLELGDSALYFCASSVGQDTYGYTFGSGTRLTVV.

The chain combines TRBV7-2 with TRBJ2-2; D remains ambiguous. Trimming cost V 5 bases and J 3 bases, with 4 bases left between them. Germline CDR1 SGHTA, CDR2 FQGNSA. There are 12 residues in the CDR3. CDR3 sequence (DNA): TGTGCCAGCAGCCAGGACACCGGGGAGCTGTTTTTT. As protein: CASSQDTGELFF.

The chain joins TRBV5-1 to TRBJ2-5; D is uncertain. The CDR3 sequence is 12 residues long. CDR1 SGHRS and CDR2 YFSETQ come from the germline V gene. Trimming removed 6 bases from V and 1 base from J, with 7 bases in between. CDR3 DNA: TGCGCCAGCAAGGGTGCCCAAGAGACCCAGTACTTC. It encodes CASKGAQETQYF.

The chain combines TRBV10-2 with TRBJ2-7, with D maybe TRBD1 (6 bases). This CDR3 region has 13 residues. V lost 1 base, J lost 3 bases, and 7 bases lay in between. CDR1 and CDR2 from the germline V gene are WSHSY and SAAADI. CDR3 coding DNA: TGCGCCAGCAGTGAGTACAGGGTCTACGAGCAGTACTTC. Protein product: CASSEYRVYEQYF.

The chain combines TRBV25-1 with TRBJ1-2, with D perhaps matching TRBD1 (5 bases). Trimming shortened V by 3 bases and J by 0 bases, and 20 bases separated the two germline ends. The CDR3 length is 18 residues. Germline values: CDR1 MGHDK, CDR2 SYGVNS. The CDR3 DNA follows: TGTGCCAGCAGTGACTTAGAGGTCCAGGGAAACGCTAACTATGGCTACACCTTC. Residues: CASSDLEVQGNANYGYTF.